This TCR beta chain was obtained from a study of shared clonotypes between healthy human individuals. Sequenced by immunoSEQ multiplex PCR; TCRdb stores in-frame clones only, minus some. The sample records about 480,000 clones, over 75% being singletons. V gave up 4 bases and J gave up 6 bases, with 12 bases separating them. The CDR3 totals 13 residues. Germline V gives CDR1 SGHVS, CDR2 FQNEAQ. This clone was counted once. Material for sequencing was PBMCs. The source of this sequence is a woman between 40 and 50 years old in good health. Some clones in this sample may be carry-over from other donors' samples. This sequence joins TRBV7-8 and TRBJ1-1, with no clear D. The DNA for the CDR3 is TGTGCCAGCAGCTCCCGTTCGGGCGCTGAAGCTTTCTTT. Amino acids: CASSSRSGAEAFF.